This T cell receptor (beta chain) was sequenced during a study of shared clonotypes between healthy human individuals. This table comes from immunoSEQ multiplex PCR, and its TCRdb copy is limited to in-frame clones, with some not included. The table lists 1,500,000 or so clones, 98% to 99% of them singletons. With 0 bases removed from V and 6 bases from J, the gap between germline ends came to 3 bases. The V gene's germline CDR1 is SGHNT and CDR2 YYREEE (reference sequence). The CDR3 consists of 12 residues. The rearrangement joins TRBV5-4 to TRBJ2-2; no clear D gene. The sequenced sample was naive CD4+ T cells sorted from blood. The sample's subset: CD45RA+ positively selected. The clonotype originates from a man under 40 in good health. CDR3 bases: TGTGCCAGCAGCTTGGGCGCCGGGGAGCTGTTTTTT. It translates to CASSLGAGELFF.